This TCR beta chain originates from a study of cytomegalovirus exposure and HLA in healthy donors. Whole-study findings and limits: Association of a missense DCLRE1C variant with TCR beta V- and J-gene trimming was reported in a later analysis. Accurate HLA-A and HLA-B prediction from TCR beta sequences was reported for most subjects. Some 16,000 TCR beta sequences were associated with HLA alleles at 0.05 false discovery rate in a later analysis.

The sample holds a few counts of this clone. No antigen is known for it. PCR involved 60 Vbeta and 13 Jbeta primers. TCRdb keeps only in-frame clones here, not all; method: immunoSEQ multiplex PCR. This table has over 90,000 clones, 63% appearing once. Sequencing used PBMCs. The receptor was derived from a human donor in good health.

The CDR3 DNA sequence: TGTGCCAGCAGCCAATTTTCTTTCTCCTACGAGCAGTACTTC. Translating gives CASSQFSFSYEQYF. The chain links TRBV14 to TRBJ2-7; D call uncertain. This CDR3 spans 14 amino acids. The germline V and J ends were trimmed by 2 bases and 0 bases, with 8 bases remaining between them. From germline, CDR1 is SGHDN and CDR2 FVKESK.